This T cell receptor (beta chain) was obtained from a study of OX40 agonist ivuxolimab in advanced cancers. The study in broad terms: Ivuxolimab was an agonistic, fully human IgG2 monoclonal antibody directed against OX40 (CD134), a costimulatory receptor. Intravenous ivuxolimab was administered to patients every 2 weeks at six dose levels: 0.01, 0.1, 0.3, 1.5, 3 and 10 mg/kg. Of the 52 patients in dose escalation, about 20 had hepatocellular carcinoma, around 15 had melanoma, 9 had renal cell carcinoma and 9 had head and neck cancer. The dose-escalation cohort was about 86% male with a mean age of approximately 60 years, ranging from 23 to 79. Prior anti-PD-1, anti-PD-L1 or anti-CTLA-4 therapy was permitted, and checkpoint inhibitors had been received by approximately 39% of dose-escalation patients. Partial responses occurred in three dose-escalation patients: two with cutaneous melanoma and one with hepatocellular carcinoma. Peripheral TCRbeta sequencing was intended to test whether TCR sequence diversity was altered and clonal T-cell expansion was caused by ivuxolimab. The paper covers the monotherapy dose-escalation part of the phase I ivuxolimab trial, which included N of about 50 patients.

The investigation overall reported the following: After ivuxolimab, CD8+ T cells had more expanded clones than CD4+ T cells on average. In the 0.1-3.0 mg/kg groups, partial responders had among the lowest normalized peripheral clonal expansion, particularly in CD8+ T cells. Antigen specificity was not determined for the clonally expanded peripheral T cells. Low levels of normalized T-cell clonal expansion were also seen in some patients who did not respond. At doses from 0.1 to 3.0 mg/kg, clonal expansion was seen in both CD4+ and CD8+ blood T cells between baseline and week 6.

This clone has just one count. The specificity of this receptor is unknown. No much larger clonotype is one base removed from it; base qualities were not supplied. For sequencing of the TCRbeta CDR3 region, genomic DNA was extracted from the sorted cells. TCRbeta CDR3 regions were sequenced using the immunoSEQ Assay. Sourced from immuneACCESS, this table was stored by TCRdb with only in-frame sequences that have V and J called. A share of the clones is absent; for the studies checked, an unresolved V gene accounts for under half, and the remainder has no known explanation. Across this sample there are some 80,000 clones, with 87% seen only once. 0.45% to 0.55% of the sample goes to the ten largest clones. Patients with a history of autoimmune disease or receiving systemic immunosuppression were excluded from the trial. Peripheral blood for TCR sequencing was collected from all dose cohorts at baseline, on cycle 4 day 1, and on cycle 7 day 1. The samples were drawn from a first-in-human, open-label, multicenter phase I dose-escalation trial of ivuxolimab. Adults with locally advanced or metastatic melanoma, renal cell, hepatocellular, or head and neck squamous cell carcinoma were enrolled in the trial. CD4+ and CD8+ T cells were sorted separately from peripheral blood before TCR sequencing.

Based on the germline V gene, the CDR1 and CDR2 sequences are SGHRS and YFSETQ. V has 4 bases trimmed and J has 6 bases trimmed; junction bases matching no gene number 6. From the cysteine through the phenylalanine, the CDR3 covers 14 amino acids. Of the read, only the CDR3 DNA is kept; its 42 bases are in frame from base 1. The receptor comes from an adult with an advanced solid tumor such as melanoma, head and neck, liver or kidney cancer. The source was CD4+ or CD8+ T cells sorted from blood, collected in a trial of the OX40 agonist ivuxolimab. Here the chain combines TRBV5-1 and TRBJ1-2, and TRBD1 matches 10 of the central bases. This receptor carries the CDR3 CASSVVGTGDGYTF. The DNA sequence is given as TGCGCCAGCAGCGTGGTTGGGACAGGGGATGGCTACACCTTC.